The clone carrying this TCR beta chain was counted between two and nine times. CDR3 size: 11 residues. Trimming pared 4 bases from V and 5 bases from J, leaving 7 bases between. CDR1 and CDR2 from the germline V gene are SGHKS and YYEKEE (reference sequence). This sample is drawn from a study of T cell repertoires in cytomegalovirus infection. TCRdb independently ran MiXCR on the reads; one entry per CDR3 protein. There are a few hundred thousand distinct CDR3 sequences in the sample; over 15% occur only once, and more than 45% lies in the top ten. Sequencing was performed on CD8+ T cells from PBMCs. This TCR came from a human donor in good health (CMV status not recorded). Some clones in this sample may be carry-over from other donors' samples. This sequence joins TRBV5-5 and TRBJ2-7, with D unclear. CDR3 amino acids: CASSPFHEQYF. The CDR3 nucleotides are TGTGCCAGCAGCCCATTCCACGAGCAGTACTTC.